The clone carrying this T cell receptor beta chain occurred many times. Its matching antigen is unknown. One entry per CDR3 protein, called by TCRdb with MiXCR from the RT-PCR reads. The sample shows about 570,000 distinct CDR3 sequences, 11% of them seen only once. These data are taken from a study of response to subunit inactivated influenza vaccine. The study, taken as a whole, reports: There was a suggestion from the authors that each seasonal influenza vaccination recruits few new T cells.

The same sample was also used in a study of T cells expressing NK-cell markers. That source adds: UMIs accompanied the 5'RACE template switching by which TCR beta cDNA was made. Dominant NKG2C+ clonotypes accounted for roughly 1.0-8% of CD8+ T cells in several donors. The CD3+CD56-NKG2C+ fraction of a handful of donors was likewise dominated by these clonotypes. HCMV specificity was not established for the expanded NKG2C+ T cell clones.

The sequence derives from a man aged 50 or older who received an inactivated influenza vaccine. This specimen was PBMCs from blood, taken on the day of vaccination.

The CDR3 DNA is TGTGCCAGCACCCCGGGGCAGAGCTCCTACAATGAGCAGTTCTTC. Translating it yields CASTPGQSSYNEQFF. The rearrangement uses TRBV7-2 and TRBJ2-1; D might be TRBD1 or TRBD2, each matching 5 bases. The CDR3 extends over 15 amino acids. The V gene lost 7 bases and the J gene lost 0 bases, with 13 bases spanning the gap. Germline-derived CDR1 and CDR2 are SGHTA and FQGNSA. The full variable domain, completed using reference TRBV7-2 and TRBJ2-1, is GAGVSQSPSNKVTEKGKDVELRCDPISGHTALYWYRQSLGQGLEFLIYFQGNSAPDKSGLPSDRFSAERTGGSVSTLTIQRTQQEDSAVYLCASTPGQSSYNEQFFGPGTRLTVL.